The source of this T cell receptor (beta chain) is a study of shared clonotypes between healthy human individuals. With V trimmed by 3 bases and J by 4 bases, 4 bases remained unmatched. The CDR3 sequence is 14 residues long. CDR1 MNHEY and CDR2 SVGAGI come from the germline V gene. Clones were read by immunoSEQ multiplex PCR, and TCRdb kept only the in-frame ones, dropping some. The table lists roughly 640,000 clones, 95% to 98% of them singletons. This clonotype originated in a woman aged 25-40 years in good health. Input material: naive CD4+ T cells sorted from blood. Indicated subset: CD45RA+ positively selected. The chain has TRBV6-5 and TRBJ2-3, with 7 positions matching TRBD2. CDR3 amino acids: CASSYVGGSDTQYF. CDR3 nucleotides: TGTGCCAGCAGTTATGTGGGGGGGTCAGATACGCAGTATTTT.